This is a list of T cell receptor beta chains from one sample in a study of blood T cell repertoires in COVID-19. Sequencing was performed with immunoSEQ multiplex PCR; in TCRdb, only in-frame clones are kept and a portion is missing. The data contain about 270,000 clones, about 88% of them seen just once; the ten biggest clones take up 3%. Sequencing was carried out using PBMCs or T cells enriched from blood (not recorded which). The receptors originated from a woman aged 45 to 65 who had recovered from COVID-19. The CDR3 runs from the conserved cysteine through the conserved F or W. The order of the fields is J gene, V gene, clone size, D gene, CDR3 DNA, CDR3 protein. A D gene is named only where the DNA matches it firmly. Some rows have no size entry. The others give once, few or many, or a class for an expanded clone.

J: TRBJ1-1
V: TRBV7-3
size: -
D: -
DNA: TGTGCCAGCAGCTTTCAGGGGAACACTGAAGCTTTCTTT
CDR3: CASSFQGNTEAFF

J: TRBJ2-3
V: TRBV11-2
size: -
D: -
DNA: TGTGCCAGCAGCGTGACTACAACGGACACAGATACGCAGTATTTT
CDR3: CASSVTTTDTDTQYF

J: TRBJ2-1
V: TRBV9
size: -
D: TRBD1
DNA: TGTGCCAGCAGCGGTGGGACAGAACCATACAATGAGCAGTTCTTC
CDR3: CASSGGTEPYNEQFF

J: TRBJ2-2
V: TRBV29-1
size: -
D: -
DNA: TGCAGCGTCCAGAAGTGGGCTAGCAGCAACACCGGGGAGCTGTTTTTT
CDR3: CSVQKWASSNTGELFF

J: TRBJ2-2
V: TRBV25-1
size: -
D: TRBD1
DNA: TGTGCCAGCAGGGGGGAGGACAGGGTATACACCGGGGAGCTGTTTTTT
CDR3: CASRGEDRVYTGELFF

J: TRBJ1-1
V: TRBV30
size: -
D: -
DNA: TGTGCCCTCCGGCGGGAGACGAACACTGAAGCTTTCTTT
CDR3: CALRRETNTEAFF

J: TRBJ1-5
V: TRBV5-4
size: few
D: TRBD1
DNA: TGTGCCAGCAGCTTCGACAGGACAGGGCCCCAGCATTTT
CDR3: CASSFDRTGPQHF

J: TRBJ1-2
V: TRBV6-6
size: -
D: -
DNA: TGTGCCAGCAGGGAAAGAGAAGGAGGGAACTATGGCTACACCTTC
CDR3: CASREREGGNYGYTF

J: TRBJ2-7
V: TRBV11-2
size: -
D: TRBD1
DNA: TGTGCCAGCAGCTACCGGGACAGCGGCTACGAGCAGTACTTC
CDR3: CASSYRDSGYEQYF

J: TRBJ2-2
V: TRBV6-5
size: -
D: TRBD1
DNA: TGTGCCAGCAGACCGGACAGGGGTGGCACCGGGGAGCTGTTTTTT
CDR3: CASRPDRGGTGELFF

J: TRBJ1-4
V: TRBV7-9
size: -
D: -
DNA: TGTGCCAGCAGCCTCCAACAGGGACCTAATGAAAAACTGTTTTTT
CDR3: CASSLQQGPNEKLFF

J: TRBJ2-1
V: TRBV7-3
size: -
D: -
DNA: TGTGCCAGCAGCCTCCTCAGAGACAGGCGGCCTCAATCCTACAATGAGCAGTTCTTC
CDR3: CASSLLRDRRPQSYNEQFF

J: TRBJ2-7
V: TRBV28
size: -
D: -
DNA: TGTGCCAGCAGAGGGGACACTACCGAGCAGTACTTC
CDR3: CASRGDTTEQYF

J: TRBJ1-1
V: TRBV5-1
size: -
D: TRBD1
DNA: TGCGCCAGCAGCTCTCCGGGACAGATAAACACTGAAGCTTTCTTT
CDR3: CASSSPGQINTEAFF

J: TRBJ2-1
V: TRBV4-2
size: -
D: TRBD2
DNA: TGTGCCAGCAGCCAACCTCTAGCGGTTAGCTCCTACAATGAGCAGTTCTTC
CDR3: CASSQPLAVSSYNEQFF

J: TRBJ1-5
V: TRBV19
size: -
D: -
DNA: TGTGCCAGTAGTCCAACGGGGGGTAATCAGCCCCAGCATTTT
CDR3: CASSPTGGNQPQHF

J: TRBJ1-3
V: TRBV7-9
size: -
D: -
DNA: TGTGCCAGCAGCTTAGACAGATCTGGAAACACCATATATTTT
CDR3: CASSLDRSGNTIYF

J: TRBJ2-1
V: TRBV24-1
size: -
D: -
DNA: TGTGCCACCAGGGCTGAGCAGTTCTTC
CDR3: CATRAEQFF

J: TRBJ2-3
V: TRBV7-2
size: -
D: -
DNA: TGTGCCAGCAGCTTAGGGGGGATAGGCGGGATAAAAGATACGCAGTATTTT
CDR3: CASSLGGIGGIKDTQYF

J: TRBJ1-4
V: TRBV7-6
size: -
D: -
DNA: TGTGCCAGCAGCTTAGTTGGGCCGCCAATACTGTTTTTT
CDR3: CASSLVGPPILFF

J: TRBJ1-4
V: TRBV28
size: -
D: TRBD1
DNA: TGTGCCAGCAGTAGGCAGGGGGCTCTTCATGAAAAACTGTTTTTT
CDR3: CASSRQGALHEKLFF

J: TRBJ2-1
V: TRBV6-2/TRBV6-3
size: -
D: TRBD1
DNA: TGTGCCAGCAGCAGGGGGAGTGGTGAGCAGTTCTTC
CDR3: CASSRGSGEQFF

J: TRBJ2-7
V: TRBV29-1
size: -
D: TRBD2
DNA: TGCAGCGTGCGGACACAAGGGAGGGGTTCCTACGAGCAGTACTTC
CDR3: CSVRTQGRGSYEQYF

J: TRBJ2-7
V: TRBV28
size: -
D: -
DNA: TGTGCCAGCAGTTTGTCGGGTCTGGAAAGAGACGAGCAGTACTTC
CDR3: CASSLSGLERDEQYF

J: TRBJ2-7
V: TRBV10-2
size: -
D: TRBD2
DNA: TGCGCCAGCAGCCTTGATTCCGGGACTAGCGGTACGAGGAAGTACTTC
CDR3: CASSLDSGTSGTRKYF

J: TRBJ2-2
V: TRBV6-5
size: -
D: TRBD2
DNA: TGTGCCAGCAGTTACATGCTAGCGGGAGGTGCCGGGGAGCTGTTTTTT
CDR3: CASSYMLAGGAGELFF

J: TRBJ1-6
V: TRBV15
size: few
D: -
DNA: TGTGCCACCAGCATCTTAGGGGGATCACCCCTCCACTTT
CDR3: CATSILGGSPLHF

J: TRBJ2-3
V: TRBV4-3
size: -
D: TRBD1
DNA: TGCGCCAGCAGCCAAGAGGGACAGGATACGCAGTATTTT
CDR3: CASSQEGQDTQYF

J: TRBJ2-7
V: TRBV9
size: once
D: TRBD2
DNA: TGTGCCAGCAGCGTAGGTAGCGGGTTGGGTTACGAGCAGTACTTC
CDR3: CASSVGSGLGYEQYF

J: TRBJ2-1
V: TRBV7-9
size: -
D: -
DNA: TGTGCCAGCAGCTCCAAAAAAACGGAGGTCTACCAGAGCCTCGGTGAGCAGTTCTTC
CDR3: CASSSKKTEVYQSLGEQFF

J: TRBJ2-7
V: TRBV7-2
size: -
D: TRBD1
DNA: TGTGCCAGCAGCTTAGAGGCAGGGGGCGTTTACGAGCAGTACTTC
CDR3: CASSLEAGGVYEQYF

J: TRBJ2-1
V: TRBV30
size: -
D: TRBD2
DNA: TGTGCCTGGAGTGTTTCTTGGACTAGCGGAAGCTACAATGAGCAGTTCTTC
CDR3: CAWSVSWTSGSYNEQFF

J: TRBJ2-5
V: TRBV5-4
size: -
D: -
DNA: TGTGCCATCAAGTCAGCCAGCGATCGCCAAGAGACCCAGTACTTC
CDR3: CAIKSASDRQETQYF

J: TRBJ2-5
V: TRBV7-2
size: -
D: -
DNA: TGTGCCAGCAGCTTACAACAGGGCCAAGAGACCCAGTACTTC
CDR3: CASSLQQGQETQYF

J: TRBJ1-3
V: TRBV9
size: -
D: -
DNA: TGTGCCAGCAGCGGCAGCTCTGGAAACACCATATATTTT
CDR3: CASSGSSGNTIYF

J: TRBJ1-5
V: TRBV11-1
size: -
D: -
DNA: TGTGCCAGCAGCTTAGGCCGGGATCAGCCCCAGCATTTT
CDR3: CASSLGRDQPQHF

J: TRBJ2-3
V: TRBV4-3
size: once
D: -
DNA: TGCGCCAGCAGCCAACAAATTCTAGAAGATACGCAGTATTTT
CDR3: CASSQQILEDTQYF

J: TRBJ2-1
V: TRBV12-5
size: -
D: -
DNA: TGTGCTAGTGGTTTAGGCGGGACGGGATACAATGAGCAGTTCTTC
CDR3: CASGLGGTGYNEQFF